This section outlines one T cell receptor beta chain sequence together with its context. The sample originates from a study of blood T cell repertoires in COVID-19. Study at large: From the United States, Italy and Spain came samples of acute and convalescent COVID-19. From T cells, B-cell-depleted T cells, or PBMCs came the material, which was cDNA or gDNA.

Original processing notes: By means of reference gene primer amplification, nucleated cell counts were estimated. Sequencing was performed with immunoSEQ multiplex PCR; in TCRdb, only in-frame clones are kept and a portion is missing. V and J calls and clone size are as listed in that table; D and trimming were resolved from the DNA. The profile shows about 60,000 clones, around nine tenths of them singletons. The CDR3 runs 13 residues. With 3 bases removed from V and 4 bases from J, the gap between germline ends came to 7 bases. Germline CDR1 is SGHTA and CDR2 is FQGTGA. Sequencing was done on a sample of peripheral blood. The V call is TRBV7-3, the J call TRBJ2-1, with D unclear. The TCR originated in a man aged 60 to 69 with acute or convalescent COVID-19. The CDR3: CASSFVRYNEQFF. In nucleotides, the CDR3 is TGTGCCAGCAGCTTTGTTAGATACAATGAGCAGTTCTTC.